This paragraph reports one T cell receptor (beta chain). Its antigen is unknown. No base quality values were provided; no much bigger clone lies one nucleotide off. The collaborating institutions used their own protocols to collect whole blood in K2EDTA tubes. For TCRbeta analysis, collaborators shipped samples as frozen whole blood, isolated PBMCs, or DNA extracted from either of those sample types. This entry comes from a study of blood T cell repertoires in COVID-19 (dated by TCRdb to 2019 to 2021). About the investigation overall: Collaborator samples came from the United States, Italy and Spain and covered acute and convalescent phases of COVID-19. The material from the prospective study consisted of cDNA or gDNA derived from T cells, B-cell-depleted T cells, or PBMCs. The dataset comprised deeply sampled blood TCRbeta repertoires from subjects exposed to, actively infected with, or recovered from COVID-19. A freely available public database, intended as a resource for researchers studying the immune response to SARS-CoV-2, is where the repertoires were released. Samples were obtained from the ongoing ImmuneRACE study (first 160 participants) and from about 1,300 subjects provided by 6 global collaborators. A de-identified subject ID, COVID-19 status, age in years and sex were almost always included in the sample metadata. Where available, HLA class I and class II types were taken from metadata supplied by the sample provider and were not determined by assay-based typing.

The germline V gene sets CDR1 to SGDLS and CDR2 to YYNGEE. V and J lose 0 bases and 2 bases, and a span of 6 bases separates them. Its CDR3 holds 13 amino acids, cysteine through phenylalanine. Here the CDR3 DNA is all that survives: 39 bases in frame from base 1. The investigation overall reported the following: Clinical and demographic metadata were provided uncurated, with the amount varying by source and participant.

The immunoSEQ Assay, a bias-controlled multiplex PCR, was used to amplify TCRbeta CDR3 regions from genomic DNA. The original methods were these. Nucleated cell counts per sample were estimated from amplification of reference gene primers within the assay. To quantify the absolute abundance of each unique TCRbeta CDR3 rearrangement, sequence reads were collapsed and filtered. For each sample, productive Simpson clonality was calculated as the square root of Simpson's diversity index over productive rearrangements. The table was pulled from immuneACCESS by TCRdb, which kept in-frame rearrangements only. Such tables lose some clones; where checked, under half of the loss comes from unresolved V genes, and the rest has no known cause. That table supplies the V and J calls and clone size; D and trimming were determined from the DNA. Within this sample are approximately 82,000 clones, with approximately 75% of them counted one time only. The ten largest account for about 12% of the sample.

The sequencing input was peripheral blood. The clonotype comes from a human donor in a cohort sampled during active COVID-19. This chain joins TRBV9 to TRBJ2-7, with an unclear D gene assignment. The CDR3 has the sequence CASSVGTAYEQYF. The DNA is TGTGCCAGCAGCGTAGGCACAGCCTACGAGCAGTACTTC.